The source of this TCR beta chain is a study of shared clonotypes between healthy human individuals. Turning to the study itself: There were three CD4 naive, three CD4 memory, two CD8 naive and one CD8 memory plates per donor. General observations from the study: Limitation of the genetic and exposure-history diversity represented came from the few donors. Among the subsets, naive ones generally showed larger estimated richness than memory ones.

From germline, CDR1 is SGDLS and CDR2 YYNGEE. The trim removed 4 bases at V and 6 bases at J, leaving 10 bases unmatched. CDR3 length: 14 amino acids. Per the original methods: ImmunoSEQ output held junction-only sequences without quality scores, so filtering differed. Sequencing was performed with immunoSEQ multiplex PCR; in TCRdb, only in-frame clones are kept and a portion is missing. Clone size and V and J calls were adopted from that table, with D and trimming inferred from the DNA. The sample has roughly 2 million clones; approximately 96% are singletons. Concerning this clone itself: The antigen is not known.

This TCR was recovered from a young man in good health. The chain recombines TRBV9 with TRBJ2-7; 7 bases map to TRBD1. The sequenced material came from naive CD4+ T cells sorted from blood. Indicated subset: CD45RA+ positively selected. The CDR3 sequence is CASSRQTGMGEQYF. CDR3 DNA sequence: TGTGCCAGCAGCCGCCAGACAGGGATGGGCGAGCAGTACTTC. The full variable domain, rest sourced from reference TRBV9 and TRBJ2-7, is DSGVTQTPKHLITATGQRVTLRCSPRSGDLSVYWYQQSLDQGLQFLIQYYNGEERAKGNILERFSAQQFPDLHSELNLSSLELGDSALYFCASSRQTGMGEQYFGPGTRLTVT.